This T cell receptor beta chain was captured in a study of graft-versus-host responses after intestinal transplantation. Overall study context: In this cohort, recipients had multivisceral, liver-intestinal, or isolated intestinal transplants. Following induction with anti-thymocyte globulin, all recipients were given tacrolimus and steroids for about three years.

This CDR3 has 11 residues. Germline V gene sequence: CDR1 ENHRY, CDR2 SYGVKD. The junction had 4 bases not matched to a gene; V was cut back by 10 bases and J by 6 bases. Overall study findings and caveats: High graft-versus-host to host-versus-graft clonal ratios were found in allografts of patients who had graft-donor T cell macrochimerism.

Repertoires were generated with immunoSEQ multiplex PCR, while TCRdb's copy carries only in-frame clones and drops some. There are about 66,000 clones in the sample; less than 95% occur only once, and 1.3% lies in the top ten. Remarks on this clone: Its target is unknown.

This receptor was obtained from a human donor who received an intestinal transplant. The chain recombines TRBV10-3 with TRBJ1-2; 8 positions match TRBD1. The source was unstimulated CD8+ T cells sorted from spleen or lymph node cells, collected before intestinal transplant. For the CDR3, the DNA is TGTGCCACCGGACAGGGTGATGGCTACACCTTC. Translation gives CATGQGDGYTF.